Sequencing of this T cell receptor (beta chain) was carried out in a study of T-cell reconstitution after alpha-beta-depleted transplantation in children. The TCRbeta library was prepared with unique molecular identifiers. TCRdb passed the PCR reads through MiXCR, listing each CDR3 protein once. The data show about a million distinct CDR3 sequences, with roughly 31% seen just once and over 25% held by the top ten. A word on this clonotype: Its antigen is unidentified.

Points from the study as a whole: It was surviving recipient T cells and thymic progenitors that gave some patients high TCRbeta diversity at day 60. Expanded graft clones numbering several hundred reportedly gave rise to alpha-beta T cells about two months after transplant. T-cell numbers and diversity, one year after transplant, stemmed largely from T cells that were newly produced.

The sequenced sample was PBMCs, mostly from graft donor cells, obtained 360 days after TCRalphabeta/CD19-depleted stem cell transplant. The sequence came from a boy less than two years old who had a stem cell transplant for SCID, so the T cells may come from the graft donor.

DNA for the CDR3: TGTGCCAGCAGCCCATCCGGGAGGCTCAATGAGCAGTTCTTC. This codes for CASSPSGRLNEQFF. The chain couples TRBV7-9 to TRBJ2-1, with 7 bases identical to TRBD2. The CDR3 is 14 amino acids. In germline, CDR1 is SEHNR, CDR2 FQNEAQ (reference sequence). The V and J ends lost 5 bases and 6 bases, in that order; junction bases with no gene match: 7.